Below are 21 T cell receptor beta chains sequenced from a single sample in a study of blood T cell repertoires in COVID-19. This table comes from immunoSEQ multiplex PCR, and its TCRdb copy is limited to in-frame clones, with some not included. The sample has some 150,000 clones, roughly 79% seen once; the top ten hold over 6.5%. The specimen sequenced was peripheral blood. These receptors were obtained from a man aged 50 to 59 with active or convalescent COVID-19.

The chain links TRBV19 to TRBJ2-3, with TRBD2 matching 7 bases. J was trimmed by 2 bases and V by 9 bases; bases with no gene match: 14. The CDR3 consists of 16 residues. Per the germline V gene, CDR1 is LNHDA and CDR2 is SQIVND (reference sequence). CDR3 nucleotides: TGTGCCAGCACTTCCGGGGCTAGCGGACCCACAGATACGCAGTATTTT. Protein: CASTSGASGPTDTQYF.

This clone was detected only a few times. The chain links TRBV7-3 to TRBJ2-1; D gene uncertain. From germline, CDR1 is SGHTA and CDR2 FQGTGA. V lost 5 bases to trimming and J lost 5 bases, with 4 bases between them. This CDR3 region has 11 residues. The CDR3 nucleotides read TGTGCCAGCAGCCTTAACAATGAGCAGTTCTTC. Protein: CASSLNNEQFF.

Here the CDR3 DNA reads TGCGCCAGCAGTGATGAAGGAAGGGGGCTTTACAATGAGCAGTTCTTC. This encodes CASSDEGRGLYNEQFF. This chain uses TRBV10-2 with TRBJ2-1, with 7 bases aligning to TRBD1. CDR3 length: 16 residues. Germline V lookup: CDR1 WSHSY, CDR2 SAAADI. Germline trimming cut 3 bases from V and 4 bases from J; bases unmatched to any gene: 9.

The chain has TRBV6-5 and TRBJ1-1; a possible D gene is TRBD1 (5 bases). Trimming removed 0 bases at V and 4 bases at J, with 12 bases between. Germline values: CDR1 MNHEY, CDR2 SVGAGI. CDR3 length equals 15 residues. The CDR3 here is CASSYSFGGTTEAFF. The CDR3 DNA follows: TGTGCCAGCAGTTACTCGTTCGGGGGGACCACTGAAGCTTTCTTT.

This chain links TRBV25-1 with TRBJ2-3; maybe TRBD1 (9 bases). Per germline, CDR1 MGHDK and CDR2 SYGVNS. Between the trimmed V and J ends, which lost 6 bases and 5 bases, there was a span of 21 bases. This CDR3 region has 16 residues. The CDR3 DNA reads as TGTGCCAGCAGGGCCTCGACAGGGGGACTAGGAGATACGCAGTATTTT. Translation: CASRASTGGLGDTQYF. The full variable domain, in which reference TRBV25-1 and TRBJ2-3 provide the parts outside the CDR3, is EADIYQTPRYLVIGTGKKITLECSQTMGHDKMYWYQQDPGMELHLIHYSYGVNSTEKGDLSSESTVSRIRTEHFPLTLESARPSHTSQYLCASRASTGGLGDTQYFGPGTRLTVL.

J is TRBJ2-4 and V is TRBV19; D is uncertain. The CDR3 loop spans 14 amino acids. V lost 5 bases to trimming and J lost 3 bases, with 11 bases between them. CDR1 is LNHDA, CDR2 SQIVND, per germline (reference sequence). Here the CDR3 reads CASSSRVGKNIQYF. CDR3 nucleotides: TGTGCCAGTAGTTCCCGGGTTGGCAAAAACATTCAGTACTTC.

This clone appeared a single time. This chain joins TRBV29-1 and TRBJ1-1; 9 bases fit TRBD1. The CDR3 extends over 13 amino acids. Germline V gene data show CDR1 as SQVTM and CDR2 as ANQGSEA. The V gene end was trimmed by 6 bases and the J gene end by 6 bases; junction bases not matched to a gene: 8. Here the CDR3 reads CSVADRGLSEAFF. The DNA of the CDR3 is TGCAGCGTCGCGGACAGGGGTTTATCTGAAGCTTTCTTT.

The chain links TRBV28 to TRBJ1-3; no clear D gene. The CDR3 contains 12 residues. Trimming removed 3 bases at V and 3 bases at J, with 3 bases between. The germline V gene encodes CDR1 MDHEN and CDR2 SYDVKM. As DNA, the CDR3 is TGTGCCAGCAGTTTCTATGGAAACACCATATATTTT. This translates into CASSFYGNTIYF.

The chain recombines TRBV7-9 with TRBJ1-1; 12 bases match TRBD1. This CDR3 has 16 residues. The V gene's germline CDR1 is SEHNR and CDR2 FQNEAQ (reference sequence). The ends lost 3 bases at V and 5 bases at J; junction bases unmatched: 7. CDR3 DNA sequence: TGTGCCAGCAGCTTTTGGGACAGGGGGCTCGAGACTGAAGCTTTCTTT. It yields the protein CASSFWDRGLETEAFF.

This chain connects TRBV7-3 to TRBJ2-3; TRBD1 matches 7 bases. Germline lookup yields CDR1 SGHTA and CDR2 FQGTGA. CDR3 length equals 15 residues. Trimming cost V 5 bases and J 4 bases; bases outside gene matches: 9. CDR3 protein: CASSPIGGPADTQYF. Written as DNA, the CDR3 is TGTGCCAGCAGCCCCATAGGGGGCCCCGCAGATACGCAGTATTTT.

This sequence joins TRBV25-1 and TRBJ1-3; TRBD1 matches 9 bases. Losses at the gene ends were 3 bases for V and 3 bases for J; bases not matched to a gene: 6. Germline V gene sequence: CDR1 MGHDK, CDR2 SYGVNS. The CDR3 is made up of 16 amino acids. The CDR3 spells CASSDPWTGDGNTIYF. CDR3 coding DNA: TGTGCCAGCAGTGATCCCTGGACAGGGGATGGAAACACCATATATTTT.

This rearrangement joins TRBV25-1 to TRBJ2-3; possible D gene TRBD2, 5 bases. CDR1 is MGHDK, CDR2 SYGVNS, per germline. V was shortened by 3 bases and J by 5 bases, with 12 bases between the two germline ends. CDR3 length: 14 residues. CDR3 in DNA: TGTGCCAGCAGTGAGTCCGGGGTGGGAGATACGCAGTATTTT. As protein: CASSESGVGDTQYF.

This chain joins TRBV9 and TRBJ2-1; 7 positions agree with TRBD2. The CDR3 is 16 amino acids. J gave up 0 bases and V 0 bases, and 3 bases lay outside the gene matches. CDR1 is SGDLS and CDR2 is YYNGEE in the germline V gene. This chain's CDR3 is CASSVESSGSYNEQFF. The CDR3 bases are TGTGCCAGCAGCGTAGAATCTAGCGGCTCCTACAATGAGCAGTTCTTC.

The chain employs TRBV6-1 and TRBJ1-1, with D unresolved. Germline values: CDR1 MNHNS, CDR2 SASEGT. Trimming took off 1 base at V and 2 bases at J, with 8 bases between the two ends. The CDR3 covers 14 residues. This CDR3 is CASSEGTTNTEAFF. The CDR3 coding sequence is TGTGCCAGCAGTGAAGGAACAACCAACACTGAAGCTTTCTTT.

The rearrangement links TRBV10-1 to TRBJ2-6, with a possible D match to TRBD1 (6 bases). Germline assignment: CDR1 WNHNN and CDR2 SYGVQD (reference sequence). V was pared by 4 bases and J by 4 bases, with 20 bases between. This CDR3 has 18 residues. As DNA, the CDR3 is TGCGCCAGCAGTGCCACCACAGGGTGGGCTCCCGGGGCCAACGTCCTGACTTTC. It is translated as CASSATTGWAPGANVLTF.

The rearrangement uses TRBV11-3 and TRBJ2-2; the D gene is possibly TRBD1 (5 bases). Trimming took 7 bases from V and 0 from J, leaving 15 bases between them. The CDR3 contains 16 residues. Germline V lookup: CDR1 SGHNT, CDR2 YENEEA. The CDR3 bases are TGTGCCAGCACCACTTCAGGGCGGTCGAACACCGGGGAGCTGTTTTTT. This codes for CASTTSGRSNTGELFF.

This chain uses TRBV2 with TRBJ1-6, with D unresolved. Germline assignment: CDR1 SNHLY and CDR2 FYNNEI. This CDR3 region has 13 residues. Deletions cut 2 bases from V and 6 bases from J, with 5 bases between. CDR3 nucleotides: TGTGCCAGCAGTGAACGGGTTAATTCACCCCTCCACTTT. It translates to CASSERVNSPLHF. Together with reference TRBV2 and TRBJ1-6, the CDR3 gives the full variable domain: EPEVTQTPSHQVTQMGQEVILRCVPISNHLYFYWYRQILGQKVEFLVSFYNNEISEKSEIFDDQFSVERPDGSNFTLKIRSTKLEDSAMYFCASSERVNSPLHFGNGTRLTVT.

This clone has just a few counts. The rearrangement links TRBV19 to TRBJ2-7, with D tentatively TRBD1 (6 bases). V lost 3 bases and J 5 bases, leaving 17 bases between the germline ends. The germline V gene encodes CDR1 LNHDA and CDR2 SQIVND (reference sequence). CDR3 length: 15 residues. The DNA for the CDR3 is TGTGCCAGTAGTATCGGACTGGGGGCGGCTGACGAGCAGTACTTC. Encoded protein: CASSIGLGAADEQYF.

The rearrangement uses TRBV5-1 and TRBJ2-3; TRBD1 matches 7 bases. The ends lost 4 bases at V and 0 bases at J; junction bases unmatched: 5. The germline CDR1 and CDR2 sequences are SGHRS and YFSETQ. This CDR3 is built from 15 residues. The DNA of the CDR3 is TGCGCCAGCAGCCTAGACAGGGCGAGCACAGATACGCAGTATTTT. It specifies CASSLDRASTDTQYF.

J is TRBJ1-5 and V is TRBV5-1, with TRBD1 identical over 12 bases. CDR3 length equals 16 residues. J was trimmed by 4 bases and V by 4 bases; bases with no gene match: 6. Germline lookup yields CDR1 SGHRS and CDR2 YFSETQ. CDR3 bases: TGCGCCAGCAGCATAGGGACAGGGGGCAGGAATCAGCCCCAGCATTTT. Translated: CASSIGTGGRNQPQHF.

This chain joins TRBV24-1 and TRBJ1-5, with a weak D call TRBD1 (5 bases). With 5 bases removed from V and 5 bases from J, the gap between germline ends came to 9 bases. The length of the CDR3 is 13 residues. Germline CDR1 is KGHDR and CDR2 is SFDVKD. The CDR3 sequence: CATSATGHQPQHF. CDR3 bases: TGTGCCACCAGTGCCACAGGACATCAGCCCCAGCATTTT.